Listed here is a single T cell receptor (beta chain). Its specificity is not known. The assay was immunoSEQ multiplex PCR, and TCRdb's table has in-frame clones only and misses some. The table records 95,000 to 110,000 clones, 89% of them present only once. This specimen comes from a study of T cell responses to AZD1222 COVID-19 vaccine. General study points: Per reports, nearly half of all spike-specific TCRs target regions that are unmutated in variants.

The sample here was peripheral blood, taken on day 0 of AZD1222 vaccination. The receptor was derived from an adult in good health.

The CDR3 DNA is TGTGCCAGCAGCGTCAGTAGTGGGGGGGCCACCGGGGAGCTGTTTTTT. Translating gives CASSVSSGGATGELFF. This rearrangement joins TRBV9 to TRBJ2-2, with D possibly TRBD2 on 7 matching bases. Trimming took 2 bases from V and 4 from J, leaving 15 bases between them. In germline, CDR1 is SGDLS, CDR2 YYNGEE. The CDR3 is 16 amino acids. Complete variable domain (other parts from reference TRBV9 and TRBJ2-2): DSGVTQTPKHLITATGQRVTLRCSPRSGDLSVYWYQQSLDQGLQFLIQYYNGEERAKGNILERFSAQQFPDLHSELNLSSLELGDSALYFCASSVSSGGATGELFFGEGSRLTVL.